The clone carrying this TCR beta chain was picked up one time. The CDR3 covers 13 residues. The V gene's germline CDR1 is LNHDA and CDR2 SQIVND (reference sequence). Between the trimmed V and J ends, which lost 4 bases and 4 bases, there was a span of 11 bases. These data originate in a study of shared clonotypes between healthy human individuals. Naive CD8 cells lacked CD45RO and underwent positive selection for CCR7, leaving out terminally differentiated effector memory CD45RA+ cells. Sequencing used immunoSEQ multiplex PCR; TCRdb keeps in-frame clones, though not all of them. The table lists hundreds of thousands of clones, about 95% of them singletons.

The TCR comes from a woman aged 25 to 39 in good health. This rearrangement joins TRBV19 to TRBJ2-7, with D hard to call. The sample taken for sequencing was naive CD8+ T cells sorted from blood. Written as DNA, the CDR3 is TGTGCCAGTAGTACCGCGGTCGCTTACGAGCAGTACTTC. The encoded protein is CASSTAVAYEQYF.